This TCR beta chain was found in a study of OX40 agonist ivuxolimab in advanced cancers. With respect to the entire study: Ivuxolimab was an agonistic, fully human IgG2 monoclonal antibody directed against OX40 (CD134), a costimulatory receptor. Patients were allowed to have had prior anti-PD-1, anti-PD-L1 or anti-CTLA-4 therapy, and 40% of the dose-escalation patients had been treated with checkpoint inhibitors. The monotherapy dose-escalation portion (N ≈ 50 patients) of the phase I ivuxolimab trial is reported in the paper. Partial responses occurred in three dose-escalation patients: two with cutaneous melanoma and one with hepatocellular carcinoma. In the dose-escalation cohort, 82.7% of patients were male, and the mean age was approximately 60 years, with a range of 23 to 79. Peripheral TCRbeta sequencing was intended to test whether TCR sequence diversity was altered and clonal T-cell expansion was caused by ivuxolimab. Intravenous ivuxolimab was administered to patients every 2 weeks at six dose levels: 0.01, 0.1, 0.3, 1.5, 3 and 10 mg/kg. Of the 52 patients in dose escalation, 19 had hepatocellular carcinoma, about 15 had melanoma, 9 had renal cell carcinoma and 9 had head and neck cancer. What the authors observed across the whole study: Low levels of normalized T-cell clonal expansion were also shown by some nonresponding patients. Clonal expansion of both CD4+ and CD8+ blood T cells was observed from baseline to week 6 at doses 0.1 to 3.0 mg/kg. In partial responders in the 0.1-3.0 mg/kg groups, normalized peripheral clonal expansion was found to be among the lowest, especially among CD8+ T cells. The antigen specificity of the clonally expanded peripheral T cells was not determined. On average, CD8+ T cells showed more expanded clones than CD4+ T cells after ivuxolimab.

A note on this clone: The antigen this receptor binds is unknown. The record has no base qualities; no much larger clone is one base away.

The trial excluded patients who had a history of autoimmune disease or who were on systemic immunosuppression. Peripheral blood for TCR sequencing was collected from all dose cohorts at baseline, on cycle 4 day 1, and on cycle 7 day 1. Samples came from an open-label, multicenter, first-in-human phase I dose-escalation trial of ivuxolimab. Adults with locally advanced or metastatic melanoma, renal cell carcinoma, hepatocellular carcinoma or head and neck squamous cell carcinoma were enrolled in the trial. Before TCR sequencing, CD4+ T cells and CD8+ T cells from peripheral blood were sorted into separate populations. To sequence the TCRbeta CDR3 region, genomic DNA was isolated from the sorted cells. The immunoSEQ Assay was used for sequencing of TCRbeta CDR3 regions. TCRdb took this table from immuneACCESS and kept in-frame rearrangements with V and J called. Such tables lack part of the clones; where checked against another copy, unresolved V genes explain under half of the gap, and the rest is unexplained. Recorded for this sample are roughly 57,000 clones; more than 75% of them occurred a single time. The ten biggest clones cover 2% to 3% of the sample.

The germline V gene supplies CDR1 SGHRS and CDR2 YFSETQ. V loses 0 bases, J loses 6 bases, and the germline ends lie 12 bases apart. The CDR3, from cysteine to phenylalanine, totals 14 residues. Only the CDR3 portion is preserved as DNA: 42 bases, with reading frame beginning at the first base. This clonotype was sampled from an adult with an advanced solid tumor such as melanoma, head and neck, liver or kidney cancer. Sequences were derived from CD4+ or CD8+ T cells sorted from blood, sampled in a trial of the OX40 agonist ivuxolimab. The chain links TRBV5-1 with TRBJ1-1; the D gene is unclear. The base sequence is TGCGCCAGCAGCTTGGGGCAGTCGGTCGCTGAAGCTTTCTTT. It is translated as CASSLGQSVAEAFF.